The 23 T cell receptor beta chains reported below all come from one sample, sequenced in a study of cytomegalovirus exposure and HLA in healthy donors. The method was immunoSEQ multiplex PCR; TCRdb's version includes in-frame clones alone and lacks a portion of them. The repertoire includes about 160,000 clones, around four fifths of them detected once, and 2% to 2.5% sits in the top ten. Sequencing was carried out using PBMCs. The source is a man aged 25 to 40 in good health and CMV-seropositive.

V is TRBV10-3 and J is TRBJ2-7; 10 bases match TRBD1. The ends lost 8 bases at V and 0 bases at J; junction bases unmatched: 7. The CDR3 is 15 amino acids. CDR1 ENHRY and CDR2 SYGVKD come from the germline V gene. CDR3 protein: CAIRRDRGSSYEQYF. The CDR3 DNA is TGTGCCATCCGCCGGGACAGGGGAAGCTCCTACGAGCAGTACTTC.

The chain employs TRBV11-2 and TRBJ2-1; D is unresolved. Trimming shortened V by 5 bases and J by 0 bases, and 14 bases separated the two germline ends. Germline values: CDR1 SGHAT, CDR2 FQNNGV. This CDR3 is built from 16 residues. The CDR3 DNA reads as TGTGCCAGCAGCCAGGCAGGTTTTGGCTCCTACAATGAGCAGTTCTTC. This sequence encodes CASSQAGFGSYNEQFF.

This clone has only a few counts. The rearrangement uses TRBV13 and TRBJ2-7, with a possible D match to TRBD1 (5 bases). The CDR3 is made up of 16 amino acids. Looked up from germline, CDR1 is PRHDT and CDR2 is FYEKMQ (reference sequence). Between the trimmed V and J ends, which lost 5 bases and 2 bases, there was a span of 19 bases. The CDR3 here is CASSPGTTALPYEQYF. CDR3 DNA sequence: TGTGCCAGCAGCCCAGGAACGACAGCTCTCCCCTACGAGCAGTACTTC. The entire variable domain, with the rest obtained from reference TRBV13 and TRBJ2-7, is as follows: AAGVIQSPRHLIKEKRETATLKCYPIPRHDTVYWYQQGPGQDPQFLISFYEKMQSDKGSIPDRFSAQQFSDYHSELNMSSLELGDSALYFCASSPGTTALPYEQYFGPGTRLTVT.

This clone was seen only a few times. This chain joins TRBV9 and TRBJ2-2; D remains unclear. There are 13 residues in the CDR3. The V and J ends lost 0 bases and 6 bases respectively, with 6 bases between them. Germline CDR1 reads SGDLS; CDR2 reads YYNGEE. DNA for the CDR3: TGTGCCAGCAGCGTAGATCCTGCCGGGGAGCTGTTTTTT. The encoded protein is CASSVDPAGELFF.

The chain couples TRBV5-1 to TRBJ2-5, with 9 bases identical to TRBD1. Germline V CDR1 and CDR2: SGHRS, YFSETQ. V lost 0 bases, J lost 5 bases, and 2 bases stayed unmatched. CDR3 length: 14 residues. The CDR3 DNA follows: TGCGCCAGCAGCTTGGACAGGGGGCGGGAGACCCAGTACTTC. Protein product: CASSLDRGRETQYF. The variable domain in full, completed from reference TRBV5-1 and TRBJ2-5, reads KAGVTQTPRYLIKTRGQQVTLSCSPISGHRSVSWYQQTPGQGLQFLFEYFSETQRNKGNFPGRFSGRQFSNSRSEMNVSTLELGDSALYLCASSLDRGRETQYFGPGTRLLVL.

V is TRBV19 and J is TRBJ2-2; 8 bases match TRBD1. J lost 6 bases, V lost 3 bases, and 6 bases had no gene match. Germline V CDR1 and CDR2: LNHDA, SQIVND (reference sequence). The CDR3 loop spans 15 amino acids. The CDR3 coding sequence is TGTGCCAGTAGTATCTCGGGACAGGTTTCCGGGGAGCTGTTTTTT. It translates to CASSISGQVSGELFF.

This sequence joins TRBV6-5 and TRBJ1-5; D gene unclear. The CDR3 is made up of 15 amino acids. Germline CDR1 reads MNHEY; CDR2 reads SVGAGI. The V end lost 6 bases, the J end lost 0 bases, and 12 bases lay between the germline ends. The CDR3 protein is CASRPHTYSNQPQHF. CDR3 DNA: TGTGCCAGCAGACCACACACGTATAGCAATCAGCCCCAGCATTTT.

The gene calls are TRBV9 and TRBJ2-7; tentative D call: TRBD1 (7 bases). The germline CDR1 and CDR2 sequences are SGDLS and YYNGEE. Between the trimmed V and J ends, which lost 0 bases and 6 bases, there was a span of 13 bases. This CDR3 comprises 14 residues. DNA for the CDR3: TGTGCCAGCAGCGTAGCTTACAGGGGAGGCGAGCAGTACTTC. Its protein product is CASSVAYRGGEQYF.

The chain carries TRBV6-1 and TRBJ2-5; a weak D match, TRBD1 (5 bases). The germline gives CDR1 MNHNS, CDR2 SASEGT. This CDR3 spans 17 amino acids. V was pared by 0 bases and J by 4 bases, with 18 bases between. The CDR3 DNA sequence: TGTGCCAGCAGTGAAGCGGGGCGGAGACTCCCTCCAGAGACCCAGTACTTC. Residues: CASSEAGRRLPPETQYF.

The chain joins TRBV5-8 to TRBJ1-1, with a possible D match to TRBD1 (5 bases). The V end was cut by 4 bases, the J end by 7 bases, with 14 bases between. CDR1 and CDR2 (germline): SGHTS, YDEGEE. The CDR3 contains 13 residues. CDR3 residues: CASSRRDGLEAFF. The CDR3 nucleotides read TGTGCCAGCAGCAGGCGGGACGGGCTTGAAGCTTTCTTT.

The CDR3 coding sequence is TGCGCCAGCAGTGACGGCGGGGCTACTGAAGCTTTCTTT. It translates to CASSDGGATEAFF. The chain combines TRBV10-1 with TRBJ1-1; D might be TRBD1 (5 bases). This CDR3 is 13 amino acids long. CDR1 WNHNN and CDR2 SYGVQD come from the germline V gene (reference sequence). V was shortened by 3 bases and J by 5 bases, with 10 bases between the two germline ends.

CDR3 coding DNA: TGTGCCAGCAGCCGCCTCGGGACAGTGGTCAATCAGCCCCAGCATTTT. Its protein is CASSRLGTVVNQPQHF. The rearrangement links TRBV7-2 to TRBJ1-5; 7 positions agree with TRBD1. The CDR3 runs to 16 residues. The trim removed 5 bases at V and 3 bases at J, leaving 10 bases unmatched. The germline V gene encodes CDR1 SGHTA and CDR2 FQGNSA. Filled out from reference TRBV7-2 and TRBJ1-5, the complete variable domain reads GAGVSQSPSNKVTEKGKDVELRCDPISGHTALYWYRQSLGQGLEFLIYFQGNSAPDKSGLPSDRFSAERTGGSVSTLTIQRTQQEDSAVYLCASSRLGTVVNQPQHFGDGTRLSIL.

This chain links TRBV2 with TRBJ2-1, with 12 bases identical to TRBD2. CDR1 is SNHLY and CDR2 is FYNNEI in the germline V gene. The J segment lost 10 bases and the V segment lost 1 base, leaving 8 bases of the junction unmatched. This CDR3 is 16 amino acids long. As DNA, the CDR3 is TGTGCCAGCAGTGAAGGTCTAGCGGGGGGGCGGTGGGAGCAGTTCTTC. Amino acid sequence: CASSEGLAGGRWEQFF.

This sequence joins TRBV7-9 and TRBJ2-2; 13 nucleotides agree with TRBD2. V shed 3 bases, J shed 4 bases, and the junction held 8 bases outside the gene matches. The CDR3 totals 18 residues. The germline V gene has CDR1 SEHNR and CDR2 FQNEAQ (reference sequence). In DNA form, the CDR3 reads TGTGCCAGCAGCTTTCGACTAGCGGGGGGCGGGGGCACCGGGGAGCTGTTTTTT. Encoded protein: CASSFRLAGGGGTGELFF.

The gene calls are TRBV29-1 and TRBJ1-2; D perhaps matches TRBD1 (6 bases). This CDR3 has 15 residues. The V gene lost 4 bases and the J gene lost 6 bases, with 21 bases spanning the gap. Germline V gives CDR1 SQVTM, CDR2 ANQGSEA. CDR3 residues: CSVVGSGQSWDGYTF. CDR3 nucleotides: TGCAGCGTTGTTGGGTCAGGACAGTCTTGGGATGGCTACACCTTC.

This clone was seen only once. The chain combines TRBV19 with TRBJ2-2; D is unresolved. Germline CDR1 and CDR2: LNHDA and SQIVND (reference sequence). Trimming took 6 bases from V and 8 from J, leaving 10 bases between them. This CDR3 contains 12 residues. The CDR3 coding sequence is TGTGCCAGTAGCTCGACTCGGGGGGAGCTGTTTTTT. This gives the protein CASSSTRGELFF.

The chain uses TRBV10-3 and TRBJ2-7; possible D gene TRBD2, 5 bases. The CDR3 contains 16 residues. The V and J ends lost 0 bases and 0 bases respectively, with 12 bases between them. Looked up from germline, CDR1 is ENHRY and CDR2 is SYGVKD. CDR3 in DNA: TGTGCCATCAGTGAGTCGCGACTATCGGCCTCCTACGAGCAGTACTTC. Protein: CAISESRLSASYEQYF.

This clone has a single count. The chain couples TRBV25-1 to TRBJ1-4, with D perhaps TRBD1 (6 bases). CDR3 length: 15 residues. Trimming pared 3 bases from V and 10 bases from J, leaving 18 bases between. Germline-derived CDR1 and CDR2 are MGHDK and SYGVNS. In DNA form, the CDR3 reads TGTGCCAGCAGTGAGGTTCAGGGGATATTAGGAAAACTGTTTTTT. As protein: CASSEVQGILGKLFF.

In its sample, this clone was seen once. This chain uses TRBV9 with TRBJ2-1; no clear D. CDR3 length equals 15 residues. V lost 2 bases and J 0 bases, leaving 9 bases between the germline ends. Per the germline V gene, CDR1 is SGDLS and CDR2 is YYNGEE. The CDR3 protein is CASSVSLSSYNEQFF. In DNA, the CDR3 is TGTGCCAGCAGCGTGAGTTTGAGCTCCTACAATGAGCAGTTCTTC.

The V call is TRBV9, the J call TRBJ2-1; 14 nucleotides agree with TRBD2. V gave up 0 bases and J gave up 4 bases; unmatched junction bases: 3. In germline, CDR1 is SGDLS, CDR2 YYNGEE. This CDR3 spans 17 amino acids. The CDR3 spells CASSVVGTSGGYNEQFF. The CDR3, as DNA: TGTGCCAGCAGCGTAGTTGGGACTAGCGGGGGATACAATGAGCAGTTCTTC.

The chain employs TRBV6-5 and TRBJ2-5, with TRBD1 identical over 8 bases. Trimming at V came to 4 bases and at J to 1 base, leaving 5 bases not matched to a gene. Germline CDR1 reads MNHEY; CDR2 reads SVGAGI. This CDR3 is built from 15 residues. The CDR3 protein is CASSSTGDPQETQYF. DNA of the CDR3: TGTGCCAGCAGTTCGACAGGGGACCCCCAAGAGACCCAGTACTTC.

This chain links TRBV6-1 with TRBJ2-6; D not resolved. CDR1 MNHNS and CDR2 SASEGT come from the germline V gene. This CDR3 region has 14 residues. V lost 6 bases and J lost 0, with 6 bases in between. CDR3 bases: TGTGCCAGCAGAAGTAGCTCTGGGGCCAACGTCCTGACTTTC. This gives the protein CASRSSSGANVLTF.

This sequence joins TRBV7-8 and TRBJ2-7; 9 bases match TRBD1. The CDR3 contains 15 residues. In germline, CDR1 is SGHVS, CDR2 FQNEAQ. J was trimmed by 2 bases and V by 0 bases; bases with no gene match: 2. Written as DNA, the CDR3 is TGTGCCAGCAGCTTAGCGGACAGGGGTGCCTACGAGCAGTACTTC. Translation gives CASSLADRGAYEQYF.